This TCR beta chain was observed in a study of shared clonotypes between healthy human individuals. This clone occurred a few times. The CDR3 is 14 amino acids. V lost 2 bases and J lost 0, with 7 bases in between. Per germline, CDR1 SGHDT and CDR2 YYEEEE. In the authors' methods: ImmunoSEQ gave junction-only sequences without quality scores, so filtering differed. TCRdb's copy holds only in-frame clones and misses some; the assay was immunoSEQ multiplex PCR. V, J and clone size derive from that table, while D and trimming were established from the DNA sequence. The sample includes about 1 million clones, roughly 80% of them seen just once.

The clonotype was recovered from a man younger than 35 in good health. V and J are TRBV5-6 and TRBJ2-3; D is ambiguous. The specimen sequenced was memory CD4+ T cells sorted from blood. The subset was: CD45RA-negative fraction. CDR3: CASSFGVSTDTQYF. Written as DNA, the CDR3 is TGTGCCAGCAGCTTTGGGGTAAGCACAGATACGCAGTATTTT.